This T cell receptor (beta chain) was documented in a study of a mutant IDH1 vaccine in newly diagnosed glioma. Time point of the sample: week 47, end of study. Alongside topical imiquimod, each dose of vaccine comprised 300 ug of mutant IDH1 20-mer peptide. Weeks 1, 3, 5, 7, 11, 15, 19 and 23 were when patients received their eight vaccinations. Clones were read by immunoSEQ multiplex PCR, and TCRdb kept only the in-frame ones, dropping some. This sample has about 62,000 clones, with roughly 87% found just once. About this clone: Antigen specificity is unknown.

The sequencing used PBMCs, collected from a glioma patient whose treatment included an IDH1 peptide vaccine. This receptor was identified in a man aged 30 to 39 with glioma.

CDR3 bases: TGCAGCTCTTTTAACAATGAGCAGTTCTTC. Residues: CSSFNNEQFF. The chain combines TRBV29-1 with TRBJ2-1; D not resolved. Trimming took 8 bases from V and 5 from J, leaving 7 bases between them. This CDR3 comprises 10 residues. Germline CDR1 is SQVTM and CDR2 is ANQGSEA.